The 25 T cell receptor beta chains below were found in one sample sequenced in a study of blood T cell repertoires in COVID-19. The assay was immunoSEQ multiplex PCR, and TCRdb's table has in-frame clones only and misses some. The data show roughly 250,000 clones, with nearly 90% seen just once and approximately 2.2% held by the top ten. Material for sequencing was peripheral blood. These receptors originate from a woman between 35 and 50 years old who had recovered from COVID-19.

The rearrangement joins TRBV11-3 to TRBJ1-6; D gene ambiguous. Per the germline V gene, CDR1 is SGHNT and CDR2 is YENEEA. The CDR3 runs 13 residues. Trimming removed 2 bases from V and 9 bases from J, with 8 bases in between. This CDR3 is CASSLSSGSPLHF. In DNA form, the CDR3 reads TGTGCCAGCAGCTTAAGTTCCGGTTCACCCCTCCACTTT. Together with reference TRBV11-3 and TRBJ1-6, the CDR3 gives the full variable domain: EAGVVQSPRYKIIEKKQPVAFWCNPISGHNTLYWYLQNLGQGPELLIRYENEEAVDDSQLPKDRFSAERLKGVDSTLKIQPAELGDSAVYLCASSLSSGSPLHFGNGTRLTVT.

This clone showed up just a few times. This chain connects TRBV9 to TRBJ2-3; 7 positions agree with TRBD2. The CDR3 length is 18 residues. Trimming at V came to 0 bases and at J to 0 bases, leaving 10 bases not matched to a gene. Germline-derived CDR1 and CDR2 are SGDLS and YYNGEE. The CDR3 sequence: CASSVVPLLRGSTDTQYF. The CDR3 DNA reads TGTGCCAGCAGCGTAGTACCCCTCTTGCGGGGGAGCACAGATACGCAGTATTTT.

For the CDR3, the DNA is TGTGCCAGCAGCTCGGGACAGGGGGTAGGCATTCAGTACTTC. Its translation: CASSSGQGVGIQYF. V usage is TRBV13 and J usage is TRBJ2-4; 11 bases agree with TRBD1. Germline lookup yields CDR1 PRHDT and CDR2 FYEKMQ (reference sequence). The CDR3 is 14 residues long. Trimming at V came to 4 bases and at J to 9 bases, leaving 5 bases not matched to a gene.

This chain connects TRBV7-9 to TRBJ2-7; TRBD2 aligns across 11 bases. This CDR3 has 15 residues. CDR1 is SEHNR, CDR2 FQNEAQ, per germline (reference sequence). The V gene end was trimmed by 4 bases and the J gene end by 3 bases; junction bases not matched to a gene: 5. CDR3 sequence: CASSSYSGRVYEQYF. DNA for the CDR3: TGTGCCAGCAGCTCATATAGCGGGAGGGTCTACGAGCAGTACTTC.

The V gene is TRBV3-1 (or the pseudogene TRBV3-2), the J gene TRBJ2-5; TRBD2 matches 12 bases. There are 17 residues in the CDR3. The V segment lost 4 bases and the J segment 4 bases; nucleotides outside the gene matches: 10. Per germline, CDR1 LGHDT and CDR2 YNNKEL (reference sequence). The chain's CDR3 is CASSPTRLAGGPETQYF. In DNA form, the CDR3 reads TGTGCCAGCAGCCCTACCCGCCTAGCGGGGGGGCCAGAGACCCAGTACTTC.

The chain is built from TRBV5-6 and TRBJ1-1; no definite D call. This CDR3 comprises 16 residues. Germline loops: CDR1 SGHDT, CDR2 YYEEEE. Trimming shortened V by 0 bases and J by 2 bases, and 14 bases separated the two germline ends. CDR3 sequence: CASSLARGQRNTEAFF. In DNA, the CDR3 is TGTGCCAGCAGCTTGGCTAGAGGGCAGCGAAACACTGAAGCTTTCTTT. The full variable domain, rest sourced from reference TRBV5-6 and TRBJ1-1, is DAGVTQSPTHLIKTRGQQVTLRCSPKSGHDTVSWYQQALGQGPQFIFQYYEEEERQRGNFPDRFSGHQFPNYSSELNVNALLLGDSALYLCASSLARGQRNTEAFFGQGTRLTVV.

This sequence joins TRBV6-2 or TRBV6-3 and TRBJ2-7; maybe TRBD1 (6 bases). Germline CDR1 is MNHEY and CDR2 is SVGEGT. The V end lost 4 bases, the J end lost 1 base, and 23 bases lay between the germline ends. The CDR3 totals 18 residues. CDR3 sequence: CASSFPTGAGGPSYEQYF. CDR3 nucleotides: TGTGCCAGCAGTTTCCCGACAGGTGCCGGTGGACCATCCTACGAGCAGTACTTC.

This clone was counted a few times. V is TRBV7-2 and J is TRBJ1-1, with 10 bases lining up with TRBD1. Germline V gene lookup returns CDR1 SGHTA and CDR2 FQGNSA. The trim removed 4 bases at V and 4 bases at J, leaving 6 bases unmatched. This CDR3 contains 15 residues. The CDR3 sequence is CASSSVTGGFTEAFF. Here the CDR3 DNA reads TGTGCCAGCAGCTCCGTGACAGGGGGCTTCACTGAAGCTTTCTTT.

The chain combines TRBV19 with TRBJ2-1; TRBD1 aligns across 9 bases. In germline, CDR1 is LNHDA, CDR2 SQIVND (reference sequence). J gave up 1 base and V 8 bases, and 12 bases lay outside the gene matches. CDR3 length equals 17 residues. The CDR3 here is CASSSTRQGGSYNEQFF. CDR3 in DNA: TGTGCCAGTTCTTCTACCCGACAGGGGGGGTCCTACAATGAGCAGTTCTTC. The complete variable domain, with remaining parts taken from reference TRBV19 and TRBJ2-1, reads DGGITQSPKYLFRKEGQNVTLSCEQNLNHDAMYWYRQDPGQGLRLIYYSQIVNDFQKGDIAEGYSVSREKKESFPLTVTSAQKNPTAFYLCASSSTRQGGSYNEQFFGPGTRLTVL.

V is TRBV12-5 and J is TRBJ2-7; possibly TRBD2 for D (5 bases). The V gene's germline CDR1 is LGHNT and CDR2 FRNRAP. The CDR3 runs 14 residues. The germline V and J ends were trimmed by 5 bases and 0 bases, with 11 bases remaining between them. The CDR3 is CASGPRSGSYEQYF. CDR3 nucleotides: TGTGCTAGTGGTCCGCGGAGCGGCTCCTACGAGCAGTACTTC.

The gene calls are TRBV15 and TRBJ2-5; D not certain. The CDR3 is made up of 15 amino acids. With 1 base removed from V and 3 bases from J, the gap between germline ends came to 12 bases. Germline CDR1 is LNHNV and CDR2 is YYDKDF (reference sequence). Here the CDR3 DNA reads TGTGCCACCAGCAGAGGAGCAGGTTGGGAAGAGACCCAGTACTTC. Protein sequence: CATSRGAGWEETQYF.

The chain employs TRBV30 and TRBJ2-3, with 7 bases identical to TRBD2. The germline V gene encodes CDR1 GTSNPN and CDR2 SVGIG (reference sequence). V lost 5 bases and J lost 6; bases outside the gene matches: 5. This CDR3 is 12 amino acids long. The CDR3 sequence: CAWAAGDDTQYF. The CDR3 DNA follows: TGTGCCTGGGCCGCGGGGGACGATACGCAGTATTTT.

This clone was detected once. The V and J genes are TRBV2 and TRBJ2-7; TRBD1 matches at 7 bases. Germline-derived CDR1 and CDR2 are SNHLY and FYNNEI. CDR3 length equals 12 residues. J gave up 7 bases and V 7 bases, and 7 bases lay outside the gene matches. The CDR3 is CASKTGTREQYF. For the CDR3, the DNA is TGTGCCAGCAAGACAGGGACGAGGGAGCAGTACTTC.

Notes on this clone: The same CDR3 can be traced to other DNA sequences in this sample. The chain recombines TRBV5-1 with TRBJ2-1; tentative D call: TRBD1 (5 bases). V lost 1 base, J lost 3 bases, and 8 bases lay in between. CDR3 length equals 14 residues. The germline V gene has CDR1 SGHRS and CDR2 YFSETQ. As DNA, the CDR3 is TGCGCCAGCAGCTTGAGAGACAGCTACAATGAGCAGTTCTTC. Protein sequence: CASSLRDSYNEQFF. Variable domain in full (rest from reference TRBV5-1 and TRBJ2-1): KAGVTQTPRYLIKTRGQQVTLSCSPISGHRSVSWYQQTPGQGLQFLFEYFSETQRNKGNFPGRFSGRQFSNSRSEMNVSTLELGDSALYLCASSLRDSYNEQFFGPGTRLTVL.

This chain connects TRBV7-3 to TRBJ2-1; the match to TRBD2 covers 8 bases. Germline V gives CDR1 SGHTA, CDR2 FQGTGA. The CDR3 covers 19 residues. Trimming took 0 bases from V and 5 from J; bases not matched to a gene: 15. As DNA, the CDR3 is TGTGCCAGCAGCTTAACGTATGGGAGCGGGAGAATCGGAAACAATGAGCAGTTCTTC. Its translation is CASSLTYGSGRIGNNEQFF.

The count of this clone is one. The genes are TRBV3-1 (or the pseudogene TRBV3-2) and TRBJ1-3, with D unclear. Germline CDR1 and CDR2: LGHDT and YNNKEL (reference sequence). This CDR3 contains 18 residues. V shed 0 bases and J shed 1 base, with 16 bases lying between them. CDR3 region: CASSQEIIGGLSGNTIYF. In nucleotides, the CDR3 is TGTGCCAGCAGCCAAGAGATCATAGGAGGCCTTTCTGGAAACACCATATATTTT.

The chain links TRBV19 to TRBJ2-7, with D perhaps TRBD1 (6 bases). The CDR3 has 15 residues. Germline CDR1 is LNHDA and CDR2 is SQIVND (reference sequence). Trimming took off 6 bases at V and 0 bases at J, with 15 bases between the two ends. CDR3 DNA sequence: TGTGCCAGTAGCCAGCGACAGGACCCCTCCTACGAGCAGTACTTC. Translating gives CASSQRQDPSYEQYF.

V gene TRBV6-4 combines with J gene TRBJ1-2, with TRBD1 matching over 11 bases. This CDR3 contains 15 residues. CDR1 is MRHNA and CDR2 is SNTAGT in the germline V gene. V gave up 2 bases and J gave up 4 bases; unmatched junction bases: 3. In DNA, the CDR3 is TGTGCCAGCAGTGACAGCGGGACAGGGGGCTATGGCTACACCTTC. Its translation is CASSDSGTGGYGYTF.

The J gene is TRBJ2-3, the V gene TRBV5-4; 8 positions agree with TRBD2. The junction had 7 bases not matched to a gene; V was cut back by 3 bases and J by 4 bases. The length of the CDR3 is 15 residues. CDR1 is SGHNT and CDR2 is YYREEE in the germline V gene (reference sequence). Written as DNA, the CDR3 is TGTGCCAGCAGCTCTAGCGGGTCTCGGGCAGATACGCAGTATTTT. As protein: CASSSSGSRADTQYF.

This chain connects TRBV7-2 to TRBJ2-7; D gene ambiguous. The CDR3 covers 14 residues. Between the trimmed V and J ends, which lost 1 base and 4 bases, there was a span of 11 bases. CDR1 and CDR2 from the germline V gene are SGHTA and FQGNSA. CDR3 bases: TGTGCCAGCAGCTTAGATCACAGCAGATACGAGCAGTACTTC. Translation: CASSLDHSRYEQYF.

The CDR3 DNA is TGCGCCAGCAGCTTGGATACCGGGACAGCATTGAGTGAGCAGTTCTTC. The encoded protein is CASSLDTGTALSEQFF. V usage is TRBV5-1 and J usage is TRBJ2-1; 7 nucleotides match TRBD1. The CDR3 has 16 amino acids. Germline CDR1 reads SGHRS; CDR2 reads YFSETQ. Trimming took 0 bases from V and 9 from J; bases not matched to a gene: 12.

The chain is built from TRBV14 and TRBJ2-3; perhaps TRBD2 as D (6 bases). Germline lookup yields CDR1 SGHDN and CDR2 FVKESK. The V end lost 7 bases, the J end lost 3 bases, and 17 bases lay between the germline ends. The CDR3 sequence is 15 residues long. This CDR3 is CASILPLGRTDTQYF. CDR3 DNA sequence: TGTGCCAGCATCCTACCCCTTGGGAGGACAGATACGCAGTATTTT. The variable domain in full, completed from reference TRBV14 and TRBJ2-3, reads EAGVTQFPSHSVIEKGQTVTLRCDPISGHDNLYWYRRVMGKEIKFLLHFVKESKQDESGMPNNRFLAERTGGTYSTLKVQPAELEDSGVYFCASILPLGRTDTQYFGPGTRLTVL.

The V gene is TRBV7-9, the J gene TRBJ1-5; D gene ambiguous. V was pared by 1 base and J by 2 bases, with 15 bases between. The CDR3 loop spans 17 amino acids. Germline V gives CDR1 SEHNR, CDR2 FQNEAQ (reference sequence). The DNA for the CDR3 is TGTGCCAGCAGCTTAGGGCCCGCACGGGGTGGCAATCAGCCCCAGCATTTT. Translating gives CASSLGPARGGNQPQHF.

This chain links TRBV3-1 (or the pseudogene TRBV3-2) with TRBJ2-7, with D perhaps matching TRBD1 (6 bases). Trimming shortened V by 10 bases and J by 2 bases, and 18 bases separated the two germline ends. Germline V CDR1 and CDR2: LGHDT, YNNKEL (reference sequence). The CDR3 spans 14 residues. The CDR3 here is CATPRRQGTYEQYF. In DNA form, the CDR3 reads TGTGCCACCCCGAGGAGGCAGGGGACCTACGAGCAGTACTTC.

This clone was found a few times. A read error may account for a junction end that differs from germline. J is TRBJ1-2 and V is TRBV24-1; D remains unclear. Per the germline V gene, CDR1 is KGHDR and CDR2 is SFDVKD. The length of the CDR3 is 14 residues. CDR3 sequence (DNA): TGTGCCACCAGTGACCCTACAGCTAATTATGGCTACACCTTC. Translating gives CATSDPTANYGYTF.